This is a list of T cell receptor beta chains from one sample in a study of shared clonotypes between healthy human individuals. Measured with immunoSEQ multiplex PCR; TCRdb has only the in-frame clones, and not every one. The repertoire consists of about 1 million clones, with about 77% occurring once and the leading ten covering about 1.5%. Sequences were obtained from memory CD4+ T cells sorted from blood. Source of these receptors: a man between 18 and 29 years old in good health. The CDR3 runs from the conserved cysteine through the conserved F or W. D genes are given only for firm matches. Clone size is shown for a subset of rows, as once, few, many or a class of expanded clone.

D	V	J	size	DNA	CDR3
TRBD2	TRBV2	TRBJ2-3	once	TGTGCCAGCAGTGTATATCGACTAGCGGCCTCAGATACGCAGTATTTT	CASSVYRLAASDTQYF
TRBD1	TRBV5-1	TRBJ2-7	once	TGCGCCAGCAGCTGGGGACAGGGAAAAGCTTTCGAGCAGTACTTC	CASSWGQGKAFEQYF
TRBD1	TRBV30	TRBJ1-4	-	TGTGCCTGCCCATCCAGGACAGGGTCTGAAAAACTGTTTTTT	CACPSRTGSEKLFF
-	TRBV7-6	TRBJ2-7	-	TGTGCCAGCAGCTTAAGGGGGGCATTGGACTACGAGCAGTACTTC	CASSLRGALDYEQYF
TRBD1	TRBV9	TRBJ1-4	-	TGTGCCAGCAGCCCCCGGGACAGGGTTAATGAAAAACTGTTTTTT	CASSPRDRVNEKLFF
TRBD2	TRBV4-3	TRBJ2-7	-	TGCGCCAGCAGCCAAGGCCGACTAGCGGGAATTTACGAGCAGTACTTC	CASSQGRLAGIYEQYF
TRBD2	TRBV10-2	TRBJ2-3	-	TGCGCCAGCTCAATGCCACTAGCGGGGGGGCCAGATACGCAGTATTTT	CASSMPLAGGPDTQYF
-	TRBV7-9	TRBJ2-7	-	TGTGCCAGCAGCCCCGATCGCCTCCTGAGCTCCTACGAGCAGTACTTC	CASSPDRLLSSYEQYF
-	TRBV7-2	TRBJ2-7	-	TGTGCCAGCAGCTTCGGGGGGCGGGACGAGCAGTACTTC	CASSFGGRDEQYF
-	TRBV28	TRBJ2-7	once	TGTGCCAGCAGTCCCCCACCTCGATACGAGCAGTACTTC	CASSPPPRYEQYF
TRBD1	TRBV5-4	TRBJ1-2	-	TGTGCCAGCAGCTTGGGAGGGACAGGAGCCTATGGCTACACCTTC	CASSLGGTGAYGYTF
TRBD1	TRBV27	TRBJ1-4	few	TGTGCCAGCAGGGTCGGGACAGGGCATGAAAAACTGTTTTTT	CASRVGTGHEKLFF
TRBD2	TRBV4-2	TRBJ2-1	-	TGTGCCAGCAGCCCTCTAGCGGGGGGGCTCAATGAGCAGTTCTTC	CASSPLAGGLNEQFF
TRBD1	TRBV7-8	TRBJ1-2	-	TGTGCCAGCAGCCAGGGGGCCTCGGGGGGCTACACCTTC	CASSQGASGGYTF
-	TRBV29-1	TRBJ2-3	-	TGCAGCGCCTGGACTAGAGGGGGGGCAGATACGCAGTATTTT	CSAWTRGGADTQYF
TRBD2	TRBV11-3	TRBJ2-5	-	TGTGCCAGCAGCCCGGGACTAGCGCCCGAAGAGACCCAGTACTTC	CASSPGLAPEETQYF
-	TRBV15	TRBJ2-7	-	TGTGCCACCAGCAGAGACGGGGCCTACGAGCAGTACTTC	CATSRDGAYEQYF
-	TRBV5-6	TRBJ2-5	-	TGTGCCAGCAGCGGCGACAGGCAAGAGACCCAGTACTTC	CASSGDRQETQYF
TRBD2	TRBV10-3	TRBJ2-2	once	TGTGCCATGAAGACTAGCGCGGACACCGGGGAGCTGTTTTTT	CAMKTSADTGELFF